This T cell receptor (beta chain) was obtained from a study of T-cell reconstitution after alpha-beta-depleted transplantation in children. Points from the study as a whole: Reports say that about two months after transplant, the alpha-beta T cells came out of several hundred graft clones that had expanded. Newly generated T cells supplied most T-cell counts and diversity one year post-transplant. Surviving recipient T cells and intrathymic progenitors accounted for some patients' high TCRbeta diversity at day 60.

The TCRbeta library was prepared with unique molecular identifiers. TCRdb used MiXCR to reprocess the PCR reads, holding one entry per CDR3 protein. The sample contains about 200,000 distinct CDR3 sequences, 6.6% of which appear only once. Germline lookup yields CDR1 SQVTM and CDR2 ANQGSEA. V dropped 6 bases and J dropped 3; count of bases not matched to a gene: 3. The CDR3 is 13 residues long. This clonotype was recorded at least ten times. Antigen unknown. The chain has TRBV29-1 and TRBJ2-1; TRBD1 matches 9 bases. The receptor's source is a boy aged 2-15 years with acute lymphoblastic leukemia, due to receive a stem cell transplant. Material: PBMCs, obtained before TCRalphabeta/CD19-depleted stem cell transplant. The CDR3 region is CSVNRGLYNEQFF. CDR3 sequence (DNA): TGCAGCGTCAACAGGGGGCTCTACAATGAGCAGTTCTTC.